These T cell receptor beta chains were read from a single sample in a study of blood T cell repertoires in COVID-19. Using immunoSEQ multiplex PCR, the repertoire was profiled, and TCRdb retains in-frame clones only, with some absent. Among hundreds of thousands of clones listed, around 83% were seen once. What was sequenced was PBMCs or T cells enriched from blood (not recorded which). These TCRs come from a man in his forties or fifties who had been exposed to COVID-19. The CDR3 runs from the conserved cysteine through the conserved F or W. The D gene is left open where the match is weak. For some rows the clone size is stated as once, few or many, or as a class when expanded; others skip it.

d_call cdr3_length j_call v_call clone_size cdr3_nt cdr3_aa
TRBD2 16 TRBJ2-1 TRBV11-2 NA TGTGCCAGCAGCCGGCATAGCGGGAGGGCAAACAATGAGCAGTTCTTC CASSRHSGRANNEQFF
TRBD2 17 TRBJ2-3 TRBV9 NA TGTGCCAGCAGCGTAGCTAAGGCGGGAGGGCCCATAGATACGCAGTATTTT CASSVAKAGGPIDTQYF
TRBD1 15 TRBJ1-1 TRBV19 NA TGTGCCAGTACCGGACAGGGGGCCAGGAGGTCTGAAGCTTTCTTT CASTGQGARRSEAFF
TRBD2 14 TRBJ2-5 TRBV30 NA TGTGCCTGGAGTGTAGGTAGCGGGACGGAGACCCAGTACTTC CAWSVGSGTETQYF
NA 13 TRBJ1-1 TRBV7-9 NA TGTGCCAGCAACTCGGGGGGGAACACTGAAGCTTTCTTT CASNSGGNTEAFF
NA 11 TRBJ1-4 TRBV10-2 NA TGCGCCAGCAGAAACTTAGAGAAACTGTTTTTT CASRNLEKLFF
NA 13 TRBJ2-2 TRBV28 NA TGTGCCAGCAGTCAGGGCTACACCGGGGAGCTGTTTTTT CASSQGYTGELFF
NA 13 TRBJ1-2 TRBV6-5 NA TGTGCCAGCAGTTCCACGAGTAACTATGGCTACACCTTC CASSSTSNYGYTF
TRBD1 18 TRBJ1-5 TRBV24-1 NA TGTGCCACCAGTGATTCGCGGACAGGAGAATATAGCAATCAGCCCCAGCATTTT CATSDSRTGEYSNQPQHF
TRBD2 14 TRBJ2-7 TRBV29-1 NA TGCAGCGTTGAAAGTGGGACTAGTCTCTACGAGCAGTACTTC CSVESGTSLYEQYF
NA 15 TRBJ1-2 TRBV9 NA TGTGCCAGCAGCGGAGGCGGGGCAAACGACTATGGCTACACCTTC CASSGGGANDYGYTF
TRBD2 14 TRBJ2-3 TRBV6-5 NA TGTGCCAGCCGTTCTTGGGAGGGGCAGGATACGCAGTATTTT CASRSWEGQDTQYF
NA 15 TRBJ1-2 TRBV3-1/TRBV3-2 few TGTGCCAGCAGCCAACCCCTTCGGATCGGGTTGGGCTACACCTTC CASSQPLRIGLGYTF
NA 15 TRBJ1-4 TRBV7-3 NA TGTGCCAGCAGCTTAAACGGGGGGACTAATGAAAAACTGTTTTTT CASSLNGGTNEKLFF
TRBD1 13 TRBJ1-1 TRBV30 NA TGTGCCTGGAGTGGAAACACAGGGGTTGAAGCTTTCTTT CAWSGNTGVEAFF
NA 11 TRBJ2-1 TRBV2 NA TGTGCCAGCCGAAAAAGCCCCCCAGGGTTCTTC CASRKSPPGFF
NA 12 TRBJ1-1 TRBV11-2 NA TGTGCCAGCAGCTTAGCCGGTACTGAAGCTTTCTTT CASSLAGTEAFF
NA 14 TRBJ2-2 TRBV7-8 NA TGTGCCAGCAGCGCCCTTCGAGTGTCCGGGGAGCTGTTTTTT CASSALRVSGELFF
NA 15 TRBJ1-5 TRBV7-9 few TGTGCCAGCAGCTTAGCATCGGGGTCCGGGCAGCCCCAGCATTTT CASSLASGSGQPQHF
NA 13 TRBJ2-5 TRBV11-3 NA TGTGCCAGCAGCTTAGTTTTATTAGAGACCCAGTACTTC CASSLVLLETQYF
NA 14 TRBJ1-1 TRBV7-9 once TGTGCCAGCAGCTTTACAGGGAGGGGAACTGAAGCTTTCTTT CASSFTGRGTEAFF
TRBD1 14 TRBJ1-6 TRBV7-9 NA TGTGCCAGCAGCTCCAAGGGGGCCAATTCACCCCTCCACTTT CASSSKGANSPLHF
TRBD2 14 TRBJ2-7 TRBV3-1/TRBV3-2 NA TGTGCCAGCAGCCTAGAGGGCGGGAGCTACGAGCAGTACTTC CASSLEGGSYEQYF
TRBD2 14 TRBJ2-3 TRBV5-1 NA TGCGCCAGCAAAGGGACTATCTCGACAGATACGCAGTATTTT CASKGTISTDTQYF
TRBD2 15 TRBJ2-7 TRBV9 NA TGTGCCAGCAGCCCGACTAGCGGGGGCGGGCGGGAGCAGTACTTC CASSPTSGGGREQYF
TRBD1 17 TRBJ1-1 TRBV5-5 NA TGTGCCAGCAGCTTGCTTGGACAGGGGGCCATGAACACTGAAGCTTTCTTT CASSLLGQGAMNTEAFF